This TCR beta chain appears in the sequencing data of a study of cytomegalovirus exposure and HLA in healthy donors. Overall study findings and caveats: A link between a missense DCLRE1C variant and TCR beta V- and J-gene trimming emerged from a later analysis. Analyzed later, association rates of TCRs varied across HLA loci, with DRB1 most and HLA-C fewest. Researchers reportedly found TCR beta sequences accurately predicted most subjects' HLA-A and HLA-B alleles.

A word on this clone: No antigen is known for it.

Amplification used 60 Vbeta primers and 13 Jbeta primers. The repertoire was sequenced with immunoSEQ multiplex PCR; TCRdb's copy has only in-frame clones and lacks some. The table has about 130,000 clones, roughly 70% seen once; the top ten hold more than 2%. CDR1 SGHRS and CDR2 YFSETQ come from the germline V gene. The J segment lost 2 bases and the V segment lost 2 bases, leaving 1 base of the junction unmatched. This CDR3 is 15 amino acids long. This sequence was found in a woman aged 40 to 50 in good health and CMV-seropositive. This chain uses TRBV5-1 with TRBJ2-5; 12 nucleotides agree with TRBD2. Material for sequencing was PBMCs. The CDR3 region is CASSLGLAGQETQYF. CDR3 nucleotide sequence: TGCGCCAGCAGCTTAGGACTAGCGGGGCAAGAGACCCAGTACTTC.